This T cell receptor (beta chain) was identified in a study of cytomegalovirus exposure and HLA in healthy donors. V dropped 0 bases and J dropped 7 bases, with 13 bases sitting between them. The CDR3 contains 15 residues. Per germline, CDR1 LGHNA and CDR2 YSLEER. Donors in the study were healthy people who gave bone marrow. PCR involved 60 Vbeta and 13 Jbeta primers. Produced via immunoSEQ multiplex PCR; TCRdb's table is partial and in-frame only. The sample lists about 79,000 clones, around 68% seen once, with about 9% in the top ten. Sequencing input: PBMCs. The sequence came from a middle-aged man in good health and CMV-seropositive. The rearrangement joins TRBV4-3 to TRBJ2-1; perhaps TRBD2 as D (6 bases). The CDR3: CASSQDNSGNNEQFF. The CDR3 nucleotides are TGCGCCAGCAGCCAAGATAATAGCGGAAATAATGAGCAGTTCTTC.